The source of this T cell receptor (beta chain) is a study of identical twins. All donors comprised healthy Caucasians. This clonotype was seen more than once but under ten times. Its antigen is not known. Whole-study results and caveats: The abundant beta clonotypes from cord blood had fewer insertions, and memory repertoires had none of this.

Germline V lookup: CDR1 SGHRS, CDR2 YFSETQ. The CDR3 contains 15 residues. V was trimmed by 3 bases and J by 6 bases, leaving 16 bases between them. TCRdb recomputed calls from the 5' RACE reads with MiXCR, one row per CDR3 protein. Of about 1.7 million distinct CDR3 sequences in the sample, less than 40% were seen once. The rearrangement uses TRBV5-1 and TRBJ2-1, with D unresolved. The specimen sequenced was cord blood. The clonotype was recovered from a newborn girl in good health. The CDR3 DNA reads TGCGCCAGCAGCTACAGTGACGCTCCTTTCAATGAGCAGTTCTTC. Amino acids: CASSYSDAPFNEQFF.